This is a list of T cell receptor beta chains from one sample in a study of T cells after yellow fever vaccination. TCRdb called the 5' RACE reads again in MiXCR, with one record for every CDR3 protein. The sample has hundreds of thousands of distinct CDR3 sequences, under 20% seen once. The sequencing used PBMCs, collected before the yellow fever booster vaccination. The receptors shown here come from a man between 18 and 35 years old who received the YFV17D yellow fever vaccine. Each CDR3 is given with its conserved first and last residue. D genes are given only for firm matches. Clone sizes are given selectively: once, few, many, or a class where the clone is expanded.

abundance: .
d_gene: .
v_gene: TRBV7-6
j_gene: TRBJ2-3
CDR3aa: CASSLLVGASTDTQYF
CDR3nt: TGTGCCAGCAGCTTATTGGTGGGGGCTAGCACAGATACGCAGTATTTT

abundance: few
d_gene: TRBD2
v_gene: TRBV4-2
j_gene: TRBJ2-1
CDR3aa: CASSQDSSSGGGEQFF
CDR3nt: TGTGCCAGCAGCCAAGATTCGTCTAGCGGGGGTGGTGAGCAGTTCTTC

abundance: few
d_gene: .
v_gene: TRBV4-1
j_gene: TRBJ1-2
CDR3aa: CASSPRGPNYGYTF
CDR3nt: TGCGCCAGCAGCCCCAGGGGACCTAACTATGGCTACACCTTC

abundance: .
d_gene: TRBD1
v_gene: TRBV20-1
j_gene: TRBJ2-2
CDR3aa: CSARDSQGADTGELFF
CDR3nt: TGCAGTGCTAGAGACTCCCAGGGGGCGGACACCGGGGAGCTGTTTTTT

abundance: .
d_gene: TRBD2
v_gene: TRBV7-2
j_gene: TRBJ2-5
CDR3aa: CASTGQVGGGETQYF
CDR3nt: TGTGCCAGCACCGGCCAGGTGGGGGGGGGGGAGACCCAGTACTTC

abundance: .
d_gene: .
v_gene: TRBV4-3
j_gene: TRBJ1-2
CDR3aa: CASSQAQTNAGYGYTF
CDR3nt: TGCGCCAGCAGCCAAGCCCAGACGAACGCAGGCTATGGCTACACCTTC

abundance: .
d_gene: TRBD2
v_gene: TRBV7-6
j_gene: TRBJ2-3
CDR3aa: CASSSPGTSLTDTQYF
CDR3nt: TGTGCCAGCAGCTCCCCCGGGACTAGCTTGACAGATACGCAGTATTTT

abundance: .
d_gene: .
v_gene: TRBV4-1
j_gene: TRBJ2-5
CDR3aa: CASSQLEGGTQYF
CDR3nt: TGCGCCAGCAGCCAACTGGAGGGCGGGACCCAGTACTTC

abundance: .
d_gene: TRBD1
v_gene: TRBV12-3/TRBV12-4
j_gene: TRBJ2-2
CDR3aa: CASSSDRGGGELFF
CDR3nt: TGTGCCAGCAGCAGCGACAGGGGTGGCGGGGAGCTGTTTTTT

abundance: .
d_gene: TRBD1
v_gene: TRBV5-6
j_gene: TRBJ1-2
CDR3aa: CASSWGMTGGYGYTF
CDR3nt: TGTGCCAGCAGCTGGGGAATGACAGGGGGCTATGGCTACACCTTC

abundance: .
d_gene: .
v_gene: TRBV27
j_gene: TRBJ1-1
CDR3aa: CASSSYLASNTEAFF
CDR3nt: TGTGCCAGCAGTTCCTACCTGGCTTCGAACACTGAAGCTTTCTTT

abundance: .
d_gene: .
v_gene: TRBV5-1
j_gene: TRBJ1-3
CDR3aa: CASSLAGIEGNTIYF
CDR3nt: TGCGCCAGCAGCTTGGCCGGGATAGAAGGAAACACCATATATTTT

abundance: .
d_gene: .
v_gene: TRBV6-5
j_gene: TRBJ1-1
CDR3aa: CASSYSKPGYTEAFF
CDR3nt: TGTGCCAGCAGTTACTCGAAGCCGGGCTACACTGAAGCTTTCTTT

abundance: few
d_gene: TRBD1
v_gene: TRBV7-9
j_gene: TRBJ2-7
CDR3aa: CASSVAGGTGYEQYF
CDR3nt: TGTGCCAGCAGCGTAGCAGGGGGTACGGGGTACGAGCAGTACTTC

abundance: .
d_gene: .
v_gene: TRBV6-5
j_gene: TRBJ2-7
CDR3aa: CASRSSGSYEQYF
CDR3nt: TGTGCCAGCAGATCTTCAGGCTCCTACGAGCAGTACTTC

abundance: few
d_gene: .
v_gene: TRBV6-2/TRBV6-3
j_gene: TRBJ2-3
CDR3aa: CASTKTVPADTQYF
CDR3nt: TGTGCCAGCACCAAGACAGTTCCGGCAGATACGCAGTATTTT

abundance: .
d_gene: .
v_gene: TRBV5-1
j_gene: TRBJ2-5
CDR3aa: CASSLPRGNQETQYF
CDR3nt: TGCGCCAGCAGCTTGCCGAGGGGAAACCAAGAGACCCAGTACTTC

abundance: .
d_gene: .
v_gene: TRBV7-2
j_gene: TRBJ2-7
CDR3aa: CASSPRQVYEQYF
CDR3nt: TGTGCCAGCAGCCCTCGGCAGGTCTACGAGCAGTACTTC

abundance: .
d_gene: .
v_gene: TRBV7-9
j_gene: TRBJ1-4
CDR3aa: CASSTRTGGEKLFF
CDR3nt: TGTGCCAGCAGCACCAGGACCGGAGGGGAAAAACTGTTTTTT

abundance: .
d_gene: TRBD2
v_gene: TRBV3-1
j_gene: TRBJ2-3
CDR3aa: CASSQTSHTDTQYF
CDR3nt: TGTGCCAGCAGCCAGACTAGCCACACAGATACGCAGTATTTT

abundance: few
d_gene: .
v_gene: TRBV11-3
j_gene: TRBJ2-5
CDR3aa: CASSPRQAFQETQYF
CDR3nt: TGTGCCAGCAGCCCACGACAGGCGTTTCAAGAGACCCAGTACTTC

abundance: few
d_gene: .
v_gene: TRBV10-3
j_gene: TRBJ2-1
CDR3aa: CAISDPRTRAVDEQFF
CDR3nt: TGTGCCATCAGTGACCCGCGTACCAGGGCCGTGGATGAGCAGTTCTTC